This T cell receptor (beta chain) appears in the sequencing data of a study of T cells in Graves' hyperthyroidism and ophthalmopathy. This CDR3 is built from 16 residues. Looked up from germline, CDR1 is DFQATT and CDR2 is SNEGSKA (reference sequence). The V segment lost 2 bases and the J segment 0 bases; nucleotides outside the gene matches: 6. The TCR beta CDR3 regions underwent amplification using RNA transcripts as the source. The HTBI primer set drove a first-round RT-PCR of the TCR CDR3. Via MiXCR, TCRdb re-called the multiplex PCR reads, giving one row per CDR3 protein. The profile shows hundreds of thousands of distinct CDR3 sequences, just under 45% of them singletons. Overall study results and limits: Clonotypes that were expanded in thyroid above 0.001 mostly appeared in blood too. Ophthalmopathy, which appeared later, was predicted by the model a median around 6.9 months before onset.

Uncontrolled infection, other autoimmune disease, pregnancy or lactation barred patients from enrollment. Diagnoses rested on clinical symptoms, serum thyroxine and TRAb, thyroid ultrasound and orbital computed tomography. A remark on this clonotype: Antigen unknown.

The specimen sequenced was peripheral blood or thyroid tissue (not recorded which). The V call is TRBV20-1, the J call TRBJ1-1, with 10 bases matching TRBD1. This clonotype was sampled from an adult man with Graves' disease, either hyperthyroidism or ophthalmopathy (not recorded which). The CDR3 DNA reads as TGCAGTGCTAGAATACCGGGACAGGGGATGAACACTGAAGCTTTCTTT. It encodes CSARIPGQGMNTEAFF.